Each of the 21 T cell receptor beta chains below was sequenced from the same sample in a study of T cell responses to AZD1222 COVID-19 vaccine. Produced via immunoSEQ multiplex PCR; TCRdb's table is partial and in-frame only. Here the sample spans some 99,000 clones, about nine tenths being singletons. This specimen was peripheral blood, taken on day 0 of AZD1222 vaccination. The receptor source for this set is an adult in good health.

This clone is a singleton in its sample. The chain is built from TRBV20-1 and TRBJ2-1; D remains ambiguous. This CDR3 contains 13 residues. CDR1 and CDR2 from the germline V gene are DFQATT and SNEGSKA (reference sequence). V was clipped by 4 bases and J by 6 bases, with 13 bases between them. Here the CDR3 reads CSATDGPPNEQFF. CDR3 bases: TGCAGTGCTACTGACGGTCCCCCCAATGAGCAGTTCTTC.

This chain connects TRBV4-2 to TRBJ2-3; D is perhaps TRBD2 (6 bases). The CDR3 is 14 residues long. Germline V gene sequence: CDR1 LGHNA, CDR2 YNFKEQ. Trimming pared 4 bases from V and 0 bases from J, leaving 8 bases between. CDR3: CASSLGTSTDTQYF. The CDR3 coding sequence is TGTGCCAGCAGCCTCGGGACTAGCACAGATACGCAGTATTTT.

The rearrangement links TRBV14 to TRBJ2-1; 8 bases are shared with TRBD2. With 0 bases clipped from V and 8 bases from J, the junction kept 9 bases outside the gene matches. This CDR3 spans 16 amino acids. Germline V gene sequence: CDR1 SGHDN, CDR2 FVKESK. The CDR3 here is CASSQDRGGFVDEQFF. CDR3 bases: TGTGCCAGCAGCCAAGATCGGGGGGGCTTCGTAGATGAGCAGTTCTTC.

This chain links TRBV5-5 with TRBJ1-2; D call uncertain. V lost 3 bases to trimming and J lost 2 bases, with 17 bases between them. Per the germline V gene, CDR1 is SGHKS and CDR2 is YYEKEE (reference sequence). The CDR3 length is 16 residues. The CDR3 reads CASSSPGRTANYGYTF. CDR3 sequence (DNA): TGTGCCAGCAGCTCGCCCGGGCGGACGGCGAACTATGGCTACACCTTC.

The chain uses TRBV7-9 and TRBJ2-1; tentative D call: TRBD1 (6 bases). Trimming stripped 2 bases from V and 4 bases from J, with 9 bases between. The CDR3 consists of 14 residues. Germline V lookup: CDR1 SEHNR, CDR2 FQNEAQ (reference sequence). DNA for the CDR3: TGTGCCAGCAGCTTATTCGGACAGTACAATGAGCAGTTCTTC. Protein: CASSLFGQYNEQFF.

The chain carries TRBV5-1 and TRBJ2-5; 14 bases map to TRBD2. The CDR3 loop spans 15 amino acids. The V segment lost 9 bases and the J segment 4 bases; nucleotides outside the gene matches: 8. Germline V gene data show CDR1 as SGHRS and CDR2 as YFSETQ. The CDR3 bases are TGCGCCACCAAGGGACTAGCGGGAGCGAGAGAGACCCAGTACTTC. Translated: CATKGLAGARETQYF.

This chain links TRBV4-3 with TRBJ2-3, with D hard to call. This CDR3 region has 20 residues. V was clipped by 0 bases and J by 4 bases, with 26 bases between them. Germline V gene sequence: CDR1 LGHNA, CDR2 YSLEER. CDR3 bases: TGCGCCAGCAGCCAAGATAAAGAGTTGGGAACAGTCGAATCCGCAGATACGCAGTATTTT. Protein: CASSQDKELGTVESADTQYF.

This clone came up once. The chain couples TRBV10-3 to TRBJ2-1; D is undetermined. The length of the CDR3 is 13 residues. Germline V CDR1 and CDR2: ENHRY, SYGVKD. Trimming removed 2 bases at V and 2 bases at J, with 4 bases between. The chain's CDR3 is CAISETPYNEQFF. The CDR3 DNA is TGTGCCATCAGTGAGACACCCTACAATGAGCAGTTCTTC.

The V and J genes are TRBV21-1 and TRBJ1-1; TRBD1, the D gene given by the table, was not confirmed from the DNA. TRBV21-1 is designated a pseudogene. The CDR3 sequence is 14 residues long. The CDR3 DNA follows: TGTGCCAGCAGCAACAGGGGTAGAACGGCTGAAGCTTTCTTT. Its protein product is CASSNRGRTAEAFF.

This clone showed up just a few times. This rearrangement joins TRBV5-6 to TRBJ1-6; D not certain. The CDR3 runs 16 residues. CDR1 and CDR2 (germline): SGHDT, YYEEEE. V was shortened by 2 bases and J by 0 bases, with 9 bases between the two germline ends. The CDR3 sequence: CASSFGVGSYNSPLHF. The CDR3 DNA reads TGTGCCAGCAGCTTTGGGGTTGGCTCCTATAATTCACCCCTCCACTTT.

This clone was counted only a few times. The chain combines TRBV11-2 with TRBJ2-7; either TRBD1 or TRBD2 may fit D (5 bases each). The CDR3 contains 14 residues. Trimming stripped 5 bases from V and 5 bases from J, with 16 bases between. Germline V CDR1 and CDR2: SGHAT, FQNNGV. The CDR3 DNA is TGTGCCAGCAGCCCGGGACGGTATCCCGACGAGCAGTACTTC. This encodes CASSPGRYPDEQYF.

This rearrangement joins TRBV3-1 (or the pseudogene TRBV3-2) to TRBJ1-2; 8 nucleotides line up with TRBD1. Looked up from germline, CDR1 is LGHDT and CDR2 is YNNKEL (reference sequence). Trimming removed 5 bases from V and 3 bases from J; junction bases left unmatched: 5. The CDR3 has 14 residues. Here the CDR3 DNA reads TGTGCCAGCAGCTCAGACAGGGGTCACTATGGCTACACCTTC. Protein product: CASSSDRGHYGYTF.

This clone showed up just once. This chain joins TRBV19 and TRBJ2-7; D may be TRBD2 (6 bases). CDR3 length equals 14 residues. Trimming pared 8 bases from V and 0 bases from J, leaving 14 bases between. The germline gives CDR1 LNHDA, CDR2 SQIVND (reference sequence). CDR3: CASGPGLLSYEQYF. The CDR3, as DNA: TGTGCCAGTGGTCCGGGACTCCTCTCCTACGAGCAGTACTTC.

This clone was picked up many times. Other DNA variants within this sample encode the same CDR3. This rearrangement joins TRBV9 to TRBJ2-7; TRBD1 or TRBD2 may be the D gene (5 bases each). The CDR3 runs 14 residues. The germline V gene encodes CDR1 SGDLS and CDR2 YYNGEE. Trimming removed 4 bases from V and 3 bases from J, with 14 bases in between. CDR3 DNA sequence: TGTGCCAGCAGCCCGAGGGGTGTGGGCTACGAGCAGTACTTC. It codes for CASSPRGVGYEQYF. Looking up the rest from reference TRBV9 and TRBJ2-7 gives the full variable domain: DSGVTQTPKHLITATGQRVTLRCSPRSGDLSVYWYQQSLDQGLQFLIQYYNGEERAKGNILERFSAQQFPDLHSELNLSSLELGDSALYFCASSPRGVGYEQYFGPGTRLTVT.

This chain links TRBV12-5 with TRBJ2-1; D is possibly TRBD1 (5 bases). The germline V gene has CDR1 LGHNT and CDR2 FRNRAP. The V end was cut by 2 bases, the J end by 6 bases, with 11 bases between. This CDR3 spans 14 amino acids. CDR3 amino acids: CASGLTPGLNEQFF. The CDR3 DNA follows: TGTGCTAGTGGTTTGACACCAGGGCTCAATGAGCAGTTCTTC. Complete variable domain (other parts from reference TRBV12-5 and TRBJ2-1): DARVTQTPRHKVTEMGQEVTMRCQPILGHNTVFWYRQTMMQGLELLAYFRNRAPLDDSGMPKDRFSAEMPDATLATLKIQPSEPRDSAVYFCASGLTPGLNEQFFGPGTRLTVL.

The CDR3 sequence is CASSLSGASSTDTQYF. The CDR3 nucleotides read TGTGCCAGCAGCTTGTCGGGGGCGAGTAGCACAGATACGCAGTATTTT. The chain recombines TRBV5-4 with TRBJ2-3; D assignment may be TRBD1 or TRBD2 (6 bases each). Trimming took off 1 base at V and 0 bases at J, with 12 bases between the two ends. The CDR3 length is 16 residues. The germline CDR1 and CDR2 sequences are SGHNT and YYREEE (reference sequence).

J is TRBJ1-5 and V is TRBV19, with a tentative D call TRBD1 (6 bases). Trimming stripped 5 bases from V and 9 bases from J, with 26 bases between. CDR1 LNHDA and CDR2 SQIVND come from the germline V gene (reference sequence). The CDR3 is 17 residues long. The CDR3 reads CASSYGLDKGGFWPQHF. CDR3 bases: TGTGCCAGTAGTTACGGGTTGGACAAGGGGGGTTTCTGGCCCCAGCATTTT.

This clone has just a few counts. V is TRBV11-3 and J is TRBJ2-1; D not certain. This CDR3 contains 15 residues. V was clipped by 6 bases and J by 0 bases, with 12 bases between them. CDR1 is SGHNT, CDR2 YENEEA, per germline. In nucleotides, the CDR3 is TGTGCCAGCAGTTCCGCCAGCAGCTCCTACAATGAGCAGTTCTTC. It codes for CASSSASSSYNEQFF.

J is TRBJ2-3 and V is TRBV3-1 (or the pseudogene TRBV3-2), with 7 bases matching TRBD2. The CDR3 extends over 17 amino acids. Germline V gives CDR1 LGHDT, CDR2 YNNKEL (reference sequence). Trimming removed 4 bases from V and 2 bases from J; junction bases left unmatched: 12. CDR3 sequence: CASSLSGSGIVTDTQYF. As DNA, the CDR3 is TGTGCCAGCAGCCTAAGCGGCAGCGGGATAGTCACAGATACGCAGTATTTT.

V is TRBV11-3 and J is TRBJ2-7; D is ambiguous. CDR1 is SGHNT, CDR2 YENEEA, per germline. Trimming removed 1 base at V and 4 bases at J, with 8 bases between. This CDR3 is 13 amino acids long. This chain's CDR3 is CASSLGEGYEQYF. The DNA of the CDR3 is TGTGCCAGCAGCTTAGGCGAAGGATACGAGCAGTACTTC.

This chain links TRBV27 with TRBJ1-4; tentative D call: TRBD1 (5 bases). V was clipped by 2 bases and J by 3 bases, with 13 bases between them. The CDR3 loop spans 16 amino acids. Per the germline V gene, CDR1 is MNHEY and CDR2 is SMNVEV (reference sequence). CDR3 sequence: CASSLRFGAPNEKLFF. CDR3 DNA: TGTGCCAGCAGTTTACGGTTTGGGGCACCTAATGAAAAACTGTTTTTT.